This T cell receptor (beta chain) was sequenced in a study of control samples from healthy donors and cancer patients. The CDR3 consists of 15 residues. Germline V CDR1 and CDR2: SNHLY, FYNNEI. V was shortened by 7 bases and J by 1 base, with 14 bases between the two germline ends. Profiling relied on immunoSEQ multiplex PCR, and the TCRdb table lists in-frame clones only, not all of them. The sample consists of approximately 72,000 clones, around 91% of them appearing once. The V and J genes are TRBV2 and TRBJ1-5; D possibly corresponds to TRBD1 (5 bases). The sequenced sample was blood. The TCR was taken from a man aged 45-65 years in good health. This CDR3 reads CASTFMGGSNQPQHF. CDR3 sequence (DNA): TGTGCCAGCACCTTCATGGGGGGAAGCAATCAGCCCCAGCATTTT.